One sample yielded the 19 T cell receptor beta chains listed below, sequenced in a study of blood T cell repertoires in COVID-19. Libraries were prepared by immunoSEQ multiplex PCR; TCRdb keeps only in-frame clonotypes and omits some of them. The sample includes about 150,000 clones, over 75% of them seen just once. The sample was peripheral blood. The source of these receptors is a man in his late teens or twenties with COVID-19, enrolled during active disease.

The rearrangement joins TRBV11-3 to TRBJ2-7, with 13 bases fitting TRBD2. The CDR3 spans 14 residues. V was clipped by 5 bases and J by 5 bases; unmatched bases: 3. In germline, CDR1 is SGHNT, CDR2 YENEEA. CDR3 DNA sequence: TGTGCCAGCAGCCCTGGACTAGCGGGAGACGAGCAGTACTTC. It is translated as CASSPGLAGDEQYF.

This clone was counted a single time. The V call is TRBV7-6, the J call TRBJ2-1; 13 bases line up with TRBD2. CDR1 and CDR2 (germline): SGHVS, FNYEAQ. The CDR3 sequence is 16 residues long. The ends lost 4 bases at V and 10 bases at J; junction bases unmatched: 10. CDR3 nucleotide sequence: TGTGCCAGCAGCTCCTATTCGACTAGCGGGAGGAAAGAGCAGTTCTTC. Protein sequence: CASSSYSTSGRKEQFF.

This chain links TRBV2 with TRBJ2-6, with D possibly being TRBD2 (6 bases). The CDR3 runs to 17 residues. Looked up from germline, CDR1 is SNHLY and CDR2 is FYNNEI. The V gene lost 2 bases and the J gene lost 4 bases, with 15 bases spanning the gap. The chain's CDR3 is CASSERRGWKGANVLTF. The CDR3 DNA follows: TGTGCCAGCAGTGAAAGGCGGGGATGGAAAGGGGCCAACGTCCTGACTTTC.

This sequence joins TRBV13 and TRBJ2-3, with 8 bases fitting TRBD1. CDR1 PRHDT and CDR2 FYEKMQ come from the germline V gene (reference sequence). CDR3 size: 14 residues. After removal of 4 bases from V and 4 bases from J, the junction contained 4 bases not matched to a gene. CDR3 DNA: TGTGCCAGCAGCTCTCGCAGGGGGCCAGATACGCAGTATTTT. The encoded protein is CASSSRRGPDTQYF.

The rearrangement uses TRBV6-5 and TRBJ1-1, with D maybe TRBD1 (5 bases). Trimming cost V 0 bases and J 7 bases, with 9 bases left between them. Germline loops: CDR1 MNHEY, CDR2 SVGAGI. This CDR3 has 13 residues. CDR3 amino acids: CASSYSGGFEAFF. The CDR3 region has the DNA TGTGCCAGCAGTTACTCCGGGGGTTTTGAAGCTTTCTTT.

The chain has TRBV5-1 and TRBJ2-1; D not certain. The CDR3 is 16 residues long. Between the trimmed V and J ends, which lost 3 bases and 0 bases, there was a span of 13 bases. Germline-derived CDR1 and CDR2 are SGHRS and YFSETQ. The CDR3 DNA is TGCGCCAGCAGCTATGACCCAGGTGTCTCCTACAATGAGCAGTTCTTC. This gives the protein CASSYDPGVSYNEQFF.

In its sample, this clone was seen once. The J gene is TRBJ2-7, the V gene TRBV5-1, with a tentative D call TRBD1 (5 bases). Looked up from germline, CDR1 is SGHRS and CDR2 is YFSETQ. Trimming left V 4 bases short and J 1 base short, with 21 bases between. This CDR3 contains 17 residues. The CDR3 DNA reads as TGCGCCAGCAGCGCCAAGGTGATGGACACCAGTTCCTACGAGCAGTACTTC. It yields the protein CASSAKVMDTSSYEQYF.

The rearrangement uses TRBV28 and TRBJ2-5, with D possibly being TRBD1 (5 bases). V lost 4 bases, J lost 2 bases, and 5 bases lay in between. In germline, CDR1 is MDHEN, CDR2 SYDVKM. The CDR3 totals 12 residues. The CDR3 DNA sequence: TGTGCCAGCAGTTCAGGGCAAGAGACCCAGTACTTC. It translates to CASSSGQETQYF.

The rearrangement joins TRBV2 to TRBJ2-7; 9 nucleotides match TRBD2. Germline trimming cut 6 bases from V and 0 bases from J; bases unmatched to any gene: 9. The germline gives CDR1 SNHLY, CDR2 FYNNEI. The CDR3 extends over 16 amino acids. The DNA for the CDR3 is TGTGCCAGCAGCCCTGAGGCTAGCGGGAACTCCTACGAGCAGTACTTC. Translation gives CASSPEASGNSYEQYF.

The chain uses TRBV5-6 and TRBJ2-7; a possible D gene is TRBD2 (5 bases). CDR1 is SGHDT, CDR2 YYEEEE, per germline. The ends were cut back, 5 bases at V and 10 bases at J, with 22 bases in the middle. There are 14 residues in the CDR3. The CDR3 reads CASRFRASPTNQYF. In nucleotides, the CDR3 is TGTGCCAGCAGGTTTAGGGCTAGCCCAACCAACCAGTACTTC.

This chain uses TRBV5-1 with TRBJ2-7, with 9 bases that match TRBD2. The junction had 4 bases not matched to a gene; V was cut back by 0 bases and J by 3 bases. From germline, CDR1 is SGHRS and CDR2 YFSETQ. The length of the CDR3 is 15 residues. CDR3 bases: TGCGCCAGCAGCTTGGTCGGTAGCGGGAGCTACGAGCAGTACTTC. Translated: CASSLVGSGSYEQYF.

Written as DNA, the CDR3 is TGTGCCAGCAGCCAAGAGAATAGCGGGAGGCACTACGAGCAGTACTTC. Encoded protein: CASSQENSGRHYEQYF. The chain couples TRBV4-2 to TRBJ2-7, with TRBD2 matching over 10 bases. The V segment lost 0 bases and the J segment 3 bases; nucleotides outside the gene matches: 5. Germline loops: CDR1 LGHNA, CDR2 YNFKEQ. This CDR3 is 16 amino acids long.

The chain has TRBV11-2 and TRBJ2-1, with TRBD1 identical over 8 bases. This CDR3 has 13 amino acids. CDR1 is SGHAT and CDR2 is FQNNGV in the germline V gene. V dropped 0 bases and J dropped 15; count of bases not matched to a gene: 7. The CDR3 bases are TGTGCCAGCAGCTTAGATAGGGACAGGCCGGGGTTCTTC. Its translation is CASSLDRDRPGFF.

V gene TRBV9 combines with J gene TRBJ1-2; possible D gene TRBD1, 5 bases. The CDR3 covers 13 residues. V shed 3 bases and J shed 5 bases, with 11 bases lying between them. CDR1 and CDR2 from the germline V gene are SGDLS and YYNGEE. The CDR3 region has the DNA TGTGCCAGCAGCGCCCCAGGGCAGTATGGCTACACCTTC. It translates to CASSAPGQYGYTF.

J is TRBJ2-3 and V is TRBV27; TRBD2 aligns across 9 bases. The germline V gene has CDR1 MNHEY and CDR2 SMNVEV (reference sequence). This CDR3 is 15 amino acids long. V lost 4 bases, J lost 2 bases, and 4 bases stayed unmatched. The CDR3 reads CASSSLAGNTDTQYF. The DNA for the CDR3 is TGTGCCAGCAGTTCGCTAGCGGGGAACACAGATACGCAGTATTTT.

The chain recombines TRBV9 with TRBJ2-6; 7 bases match TRBD1. CDR1 SGDLS and CDR2 YYNGEE come from the germline V gene. The CDR3 spans 17 residues. With 2 bases clipped from V and 0 bases from J, the junction kept 5 bases outside the gene matches. Here the CDR3 reads CASSVGTAYSGANVLTF. In DNA, the CDR3 is TGTGCCAGCAGCGTCGGGACAGCCTACTCTGGGGCCAACGTCCTGACTTTC.

This clone was observed once. V usage is TRBV19 and J usage is TRBJ1-1; TRBD1 matches at 7 bases. CDR3 length equals 13 residues. Germline trimming cut 3 bases from V and 7 bases from J; bases unmatched to any gene: 5. The germline V gene has CDR1 LNHDA and CDR2 SQIVND (reference sequence). The CDR3 coding sequence is TGTGCCAGTAGTATCCTAAGGGGGCGTGAAGCTTTCTTT. It codes for CASSILRGREAFF.

V gene TRBV4-3 combines with J gene TRBJ2-3; 7 nucleotides agree with TRBD2. Losses at the gene ends were 1 base for V and 2 bases for J; bases not matched to a gene: 9. The CDR3 loop spans 17 amino acids. Germline CDR1 LGHNA, CDR2 YSLEER. Here the CDR3 DNA reads TGCGCCAGCAGCCAAGCCTCCGGGACTACCTACACAGATACGCAGTATTTT. The encoded protein is CASSQASGTTYTDTQYF.

The CDR3 DNA follows: TGTGCCAGCAGGTCACTAGCGGGAGGGGGGAATGAGCAGTTCTTC. Encoded protein: CASRSLAGGGNEQFF. The rearrangement uses TRBV28 and TRBJ2-1; 13 positions match TRBD2. This CDR3 has 15 residues. The trim removed 6 bases at V and 7 bases at J, leaving 6 bases unmatched. The germline V gene has CDR1 MDHEN and CDR2 SYDVKM.